This T cell receptor beta chain was identified in a study of neoadjuvant nivolumab and ipilimumab in lung cancer (dated by TCRdb to the early 2020s). Describing the broader study: Nivolumab was administered intravenously at 3 mg/kg on days 1, 15 and 29, and in the combination arm ipilimumab 1 mg/kg was added on day 1 only. For each study arm, the primary endpoint of the trial was the rate of major pathologic response (MPR) in the intention-to-treat population. Of the roughly 45 patients with operable NSCLC treated in the trial, some 23 were randomized to nivolumab monotherapy and approximately 20 to nivolumab plus ipilimumab. Matched pretherapy and resected tumor pairs were analyzed for seven patients, of whom four received nivolumab and three received nivolumab plus ipilimumab. TCR repertoires were compared between pretherapy (baseline) peripheral blood and tumors resected at surgery after neoadjuvant immune checkpoint blockade. Points the paper makes about the study in general: Resected tumors had greater TCR richness and clonality than tumor-adjacent uninvolved lung, and increases were observed in more dual-therapy-treated tumors. A small number of samples was subjected to TCR sequencing. No significant correlation was found between TCR clonality and pathologic tumor regression, and only a single major-pathologic-response sample was available for the analysis of TCR clonality versus pathologic tumor regression. Pretherapy blood TCR richness correlated positively with richness in tumors resected after neoadjuvant therapy (Spearman R ≈ 0.86). From pretherapy to surgery, increases in tumor T-cell richness and clonality were observed in three of three dual-therapy tumors but in only two of four nivolumab-treated tumors.

The CDR3 measures 15 amino acids from cysteine to phenylalanine. The only DNA kept is the CDR3, 45 bases in frame from the first base. The junction shows trimming of 2 bases on V and 4 bases on J, plus 16 bases between the germline ends. From a lookup of the germline V gene, CDR1 and CDR2 are SGHDT and YYEEEE. Sample time point, as interpreted from the label and publication: pretherapy, before neoadjuvant immune checkpoint inhibitors. Samples came from the phase 2 randomized NEOSTAR trial, which tested neoadjuvant nivolumab or nivolumab plus ipilimumab followed by surgery in operable NSCLC. On this clone: This clone's antigen is unknown. No quality values exist for individual bases; no much larger clone is one base distant.

The method behind the library was the immunoSEQ multiplex PCR assay. As for how the authors treated the data: Richness and clonality were used to summarize the repertoires, and clones that significantly expanded or contracted between pre- and post-therapy samples were identified. Held by TCRdb, this immuneACCESS table contains in-frame sequences only and omits some clones. Under half of the omission traces to an unresolved V gene where checked; the cause of the rest is unknown. Clonal size and the V and J genes are those of that table, whereas D and trimming came from the DNA. Recorded for this sample are about 38,000 clones; 75% to 90% of them occurred a single time. The ten largest clones capture about 3.6% of the sample.

The V and J genes are TRBV5-6 and TRBJ2-7; matching of 6 bases hints at TRBD2 as the D gene. The material sequenced was peripheral blood, taken before neoadjuvant nivolumab, alone or with ipilimumab. This sequence originates from an adult with non-small cell lung cancer. The CDR3: CASSLSGAGLYEQYF. The base sequence is TGTGCCAGCAGCTTATCGGGAGCCGGGTTGTACGAGCAGTACTTC.